This T cell receptor (beta chain) was identified during a study of shared clonotypes between healthy human individuals. The data were produced by immunoSEQ multiplex PCR, yet TCRdb's version contains in-frame clones alone and is incomplete. The sample yields under 1,100,000 clones, 65% to 75% seen once. This CDR3 contains 13 residues. Germline assignment: CDR1 SEHNR and CDR2 FQNEAQ (reference sequence). Trimming removed 7 bases at V and 6 bases at J, with 15 bases between. Sequencing was done on a sample of memory CD4+ T cells sorted from blood. Described subset: CD45RA-negative fraction. V and J are TRBV7-9 and TRBJ1-1; tentatively, D is TRBD1 (5 bases). This TCR was sampled from a man in his late teens or twenties in good health. CDR3 sequence (DNA): TGTGCCAGCACCCATAGGGGAGGCGCTGAAGCTTTCTTT. Residues: CASTHRGGAEAFF.